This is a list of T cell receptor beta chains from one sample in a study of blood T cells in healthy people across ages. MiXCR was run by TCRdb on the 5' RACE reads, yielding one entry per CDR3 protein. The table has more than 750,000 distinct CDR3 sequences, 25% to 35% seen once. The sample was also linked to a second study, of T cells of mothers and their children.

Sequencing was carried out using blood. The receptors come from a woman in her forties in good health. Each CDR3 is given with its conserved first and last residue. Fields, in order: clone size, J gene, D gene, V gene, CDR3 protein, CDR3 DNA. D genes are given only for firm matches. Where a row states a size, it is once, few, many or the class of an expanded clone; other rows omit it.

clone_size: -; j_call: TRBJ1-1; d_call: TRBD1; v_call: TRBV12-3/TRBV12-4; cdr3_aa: CASSHTRTGNTEAFF; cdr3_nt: TGTGCCAGCAGTCATACACGGACAGGGAACACTGAAGCTTTCTTT
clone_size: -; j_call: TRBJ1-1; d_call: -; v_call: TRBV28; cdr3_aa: CASSSAWNTEAFF; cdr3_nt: TGTGCCAGCAGTTCAGCGTGGAACACTGAAGCTTTCTTT
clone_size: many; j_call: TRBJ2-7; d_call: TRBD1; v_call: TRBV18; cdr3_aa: CASSPSDWAGGEQYF; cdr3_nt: TGTGCCAGCTCACCTTCAGACTGGGCAGGGGGCGAGCAGTACTTC
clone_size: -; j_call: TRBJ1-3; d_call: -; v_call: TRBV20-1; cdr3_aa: CSASGSGNTIYF; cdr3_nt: TGCAGTGCTTCAGGTTCCGGAAACACCATATATTTT
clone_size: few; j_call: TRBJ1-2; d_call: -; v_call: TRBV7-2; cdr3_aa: CASSKDKYYGYTF; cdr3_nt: TGTGCCAGCAGCAAGGACAAGTACTATGGCTACACCTTC
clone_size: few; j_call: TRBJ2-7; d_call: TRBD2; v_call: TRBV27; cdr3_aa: CASSPLASGGANEQYF; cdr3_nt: TGTGCCAGCAGTCCACTCGCTAGCGGGGGGGCCAACGAGCAGTACTTC
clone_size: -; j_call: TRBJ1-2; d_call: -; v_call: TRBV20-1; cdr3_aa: CSGGRESEGYTF; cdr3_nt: TGCAGTGGCGGCAGGGAGTCGGAGGGCTACACCTTC
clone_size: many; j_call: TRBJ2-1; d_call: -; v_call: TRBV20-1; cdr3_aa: CSANPADNEQFF; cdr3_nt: TGCAGTGCTAATCCAGCGGACAATGAGCAGTTCTTC
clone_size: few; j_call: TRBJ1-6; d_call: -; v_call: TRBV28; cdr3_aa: CASSLRGILRDSPLHF; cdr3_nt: TGTGCCAGCAGTTTAAGAGGGATCTTGAGGGATTCACCCCTCCACTTT
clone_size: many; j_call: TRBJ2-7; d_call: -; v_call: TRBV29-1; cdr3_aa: CSVGEWEEQYF; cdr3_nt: TGCAGCGTTGGAGAGTGGGAGGAGCAGTACTTC
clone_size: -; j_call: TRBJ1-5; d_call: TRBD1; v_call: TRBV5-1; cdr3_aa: CASSLAGQSSQPQHF; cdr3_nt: TGCGCCAGCAGCTTGGCGGGACAGTCAAGCCAGCCCCAGCATTTT
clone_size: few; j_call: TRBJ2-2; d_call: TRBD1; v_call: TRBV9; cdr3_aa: CASSLSRDRTNTGELFF; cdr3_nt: TGTGCCAGCAGCTTAAGCCGGGACAGGACGAACACCGGGGAGCTGTTTTTT
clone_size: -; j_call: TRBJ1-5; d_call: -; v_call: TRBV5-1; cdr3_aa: CASSLAPDQPQHF; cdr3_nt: TGCGCCAGCAGCTTGGCTCCAGATCAGCCCCAGCATTTT
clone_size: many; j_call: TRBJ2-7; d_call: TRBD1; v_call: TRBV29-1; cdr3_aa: CSVEDTGGYEQYF; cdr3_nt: TGCAGCGTTGAAGATACAGGGGGTTACGAGCAGTACTTC
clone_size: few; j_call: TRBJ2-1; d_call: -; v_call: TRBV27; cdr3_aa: CASSLYLGRGAYNEQFF; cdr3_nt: TGTGCCAGCAGTTTATATTTGGGTCGGGGAGCCTACAATGAGCAGTTCTTC
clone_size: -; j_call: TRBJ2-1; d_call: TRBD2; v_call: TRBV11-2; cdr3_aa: CASSRAGRLGVPPVENEQFF; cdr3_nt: TGTGCCAGCAGTCGGGCCGGGAGGTTAGGGGTCCCCCCCGTTGAGAATGAGCAGTTCTTC
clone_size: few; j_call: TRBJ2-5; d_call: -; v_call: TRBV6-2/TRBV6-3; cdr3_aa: CASRRETFQETQYF; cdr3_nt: TGTGCCAGCAGAAGGGAGACATTTCAAGAGACCCAGTACTTC
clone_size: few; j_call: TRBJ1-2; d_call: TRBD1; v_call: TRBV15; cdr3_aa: CATSRDLQGANYGYTF; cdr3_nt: TGTGCCACCAGCAGAGATCTGCAGGGGGCAAACTATGGCTACACCTTC
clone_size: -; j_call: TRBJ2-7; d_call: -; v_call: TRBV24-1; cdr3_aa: CATSVTARSSYEQYF; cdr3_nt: TGTGCCACCAGTGTTACGGCCAGGAGCTCCTACGAGCAGTACTTC
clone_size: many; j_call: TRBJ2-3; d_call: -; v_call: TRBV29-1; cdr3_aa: CSVDSSRGNTDTQYF; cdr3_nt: TGCAGCGTTGACAGCTCGCGGGGTAACACAGATACGCAGTATTTT
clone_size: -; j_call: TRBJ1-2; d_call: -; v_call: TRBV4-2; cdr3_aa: CASSQVGGSSNYGYTF; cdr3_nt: TGTGCCAGCAGCCAAGTCGGGGGGAGCTCTAACTATGGCTACACCTTC
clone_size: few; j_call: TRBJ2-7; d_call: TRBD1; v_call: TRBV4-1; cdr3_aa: CASSHDRTGTGYEQYF; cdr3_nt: TGCGCCAGCAGCCACGATAGGACAGGGACAGGCTACGAGCAGTACTTC
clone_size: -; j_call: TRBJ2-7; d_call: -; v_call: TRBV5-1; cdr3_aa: CASSSLPNSYEQYF; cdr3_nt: TGCGCCAGCAGCTCCTTACCGAATAGCTACGAGCAGTACTTC
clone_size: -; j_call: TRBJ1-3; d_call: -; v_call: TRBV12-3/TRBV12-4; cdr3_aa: CASSFPGAYSGNTIYF; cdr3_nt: TGTGCCAGCAGTTTCCCAGGGGCGTACTCTGGAAACACCATATATTTT
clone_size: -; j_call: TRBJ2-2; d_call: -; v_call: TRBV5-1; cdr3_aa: CASSYTAGPSTGELFF; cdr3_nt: TGCGCCAGCAGCTATACGGCCGGGCCATCCACCGGGGAGCTGTTTTTT
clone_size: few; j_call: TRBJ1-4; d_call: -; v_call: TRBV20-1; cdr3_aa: CSASTGSATNEKLFF; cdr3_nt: TGCAGTGCTAGTACGGGTTCGGCAACTAATGAAAAACTGTTTTTT
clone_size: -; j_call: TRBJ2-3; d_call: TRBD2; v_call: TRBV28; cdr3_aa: CASSPVAPGLAGGPTDTQYF; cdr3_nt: TGTGCCAGCAGTCCCGTAGCCCCGGGACTAGCGGGGGGGCCGACAGATACGCAGTATTTT
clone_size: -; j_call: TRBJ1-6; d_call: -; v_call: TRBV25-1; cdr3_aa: CASSRQMPSPLHF; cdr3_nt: TGTGCCAGCTCGAGACAAATGCCATCACCCCTCCACTTT
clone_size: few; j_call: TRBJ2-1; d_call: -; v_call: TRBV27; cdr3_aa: CASIPPEQFF; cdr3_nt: TGTGCCAGCATCCCCCCCGAGCAGTTCTTC
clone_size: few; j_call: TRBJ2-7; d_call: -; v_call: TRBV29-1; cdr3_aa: CSVALPDEQYF; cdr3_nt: TGCAGCGTTGCCCTCCCCGACGAGCAGTACTTC
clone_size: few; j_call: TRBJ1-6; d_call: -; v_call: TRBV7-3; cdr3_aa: CASSPWTVSPLHF; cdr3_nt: TGTGCCAGCAGCCCCTGGACGGTTTCACCCCTCCACTTT
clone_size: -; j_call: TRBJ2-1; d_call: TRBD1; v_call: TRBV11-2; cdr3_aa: CASSWTGTNEQFF; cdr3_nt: TGTGCCAGCAGCTGGACAGGAACGAATGAGCAGTTCTTC
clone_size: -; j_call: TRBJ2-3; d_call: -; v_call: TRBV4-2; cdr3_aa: CASSQDPTDTQYF; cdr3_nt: TGTGCCAGCAGCCAAGATCCAACAGATACGCAGTATTTT
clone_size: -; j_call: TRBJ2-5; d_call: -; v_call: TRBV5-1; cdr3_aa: CASSLANLHEETQYF; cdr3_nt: TGCGCCAGCAGCTTGGCCAACCTTCACGAAGAGACCCAGTACTTC
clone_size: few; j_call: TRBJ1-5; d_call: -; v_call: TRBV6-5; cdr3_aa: CASSKTLSNQPQHF; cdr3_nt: TGTGCCAGCAGTAAGACCTTGAGCAATCAGCCCCAGCATTTT
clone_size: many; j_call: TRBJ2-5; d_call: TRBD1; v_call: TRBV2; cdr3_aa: CASSASRTGDFLGQETQYF; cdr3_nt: TGTGCCAGCAGTGCCTCGCGGACAGGGGACTTTTTAGGGCAAGAGACCCAGTACTTC
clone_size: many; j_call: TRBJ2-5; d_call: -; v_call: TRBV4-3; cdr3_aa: CASSPTALVGETQYF; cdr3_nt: TGCGCCAGCAGCCCCACGGCCTTAGTTGGAGAGACCCAGTACTTC